This record looks at one T cell receptor beta chain sequence and its context. Its antigen is currently not known. Base quality data are lacking; no much larger clone is found one base away. The CDR3 runs 17 amino acids, cysteine and phenylalanine included. The entry retains the CDR3 DNA only, 51 bases that are in frame from base 1. The germline V gene (reference sequence) sets CDR1 to MNHEY and CDR2 to SMNVEV. The germline ends are 18 bases apart after V is trimmed by 2 bases and J by 3 bases. The immunoSEQ Assay, a bias-controlled multiplex PCR, was used to amplify TCRbeta CDR3 regions from genomic DNA. Regarding the original processing steps: Within the assay, amplification of reference gene primers was used to estimate how many nucleated cells each sample contained. To quantify the absolute abundance of each unique TCRbeta CDR3 rearrangement, sequence reads were collapsed and filtered. For each sample, productive Simpson clonality was calculated by taking the square root of Simpson's diversity index across productive rearrangements. TCRdb limited this immuneACCESS table to in-frame rearrangements with V and J called. A share of clones is missing; checked studies link under half to unresolved V genes, and the rest is unexplained. The DNA gave D and trimming, while V, J and clone size come from that table. This sample comprises approximately 360,000 clones, roughly 89% of them detected only once. The ten biggest clones cover 5% to 8.5% of the sample.

These data are taken from a study of blood T cell repertoires in COVID-19 (dated by TCRdb to 2018 to 2020). Notes on the research overall: Collaborator samples came from the United States, Italy and Spain and covered acute and convalescent phases of COVID-19. The repertoires were made available in a free public database intended to serve as a resource for research on the immune response to SARS-CoV-2. A de-identified subject ID, COVID-19 status, age in years and sex were almost always included in the sample metadata. The samples were drawn from the first 160 participants of the ongoing ImmuneRACE study and from 950 to 1,500 subjects provided by 6 global collaborators. Where available, HLA class I and class II types were obtained from metadata supplied by the sample provider rather than from assay-based typing. The prospective study material was composed of cDNA or gDNA derived from T cells, B-cell-depleted T cells, or PBMCs. Deeply sampled blood TCRbeta repertoires from subjects exposed to, actively infected with, or recovered from COVID-19 were included in the dataset.

The collaborating institutions used their own protocols to collect whole blood in K2EDTA tubes. For TCRbeta analysis, collaborators shipped samples as frozen whole blood, isolated PBMCs, or DNA extracted from either of those sample types. What the authors observed across the whole study: The amount of clinical and demographic metadata varied by source and participant and was provided uncurated.

The rearrangement combines TRBV27 with TRBJ2-3; possibly the D gene is TRBD2, per 5 matching bases. The source material was peripheral blood. This clonotype originated in a young man with active or convalescent COVID-19. The DNA is TGTGCCAGCAGTTTAAACTTGCGCGGGTTCGGTACAGATACGCAGTATTTT. Translated, this is CASSLNLRGFGTDTQYF.